This T cell receptor (beta chain) stems from a study of T cells in Graves' hyperthyroidism and ophthalmopathy. Disease duration was under 3 months in the ophthalmopathy patients, who also had a Clinical Activity Score of at least 3 and a NOSPECS grade of at least 4. Germline values: CDR1 DFQATT, CDR2 SNEGSKA (reference sequence). The V gene end was trimmed by 3 bases and the J gene end by 6 bases; junction bases not matched to a gene: 12. The CDR3 contains 15 residues. RNA transcripts gave rise to amplified TCR beta CDR3 regions. Carried out on the TCR CDR3, a first-round RT-PCR used the HTBI primer set. TCRdb re-analysed the multiplex PCR reads in MiXCR, keeping a single row per CDR3 protein. This sample has more than 350,000 distinct CDR3 sequences, with 13% to 15% found just once. This clonotype was counted ten times or more. The antigen remains undetermined. Study observations and caveats: The blood repertoire included most of the expanded thyroid clonotypes above 0.001.

The TCR was taken from a woman aged 55-69 years with Graves' ophthalmopathy. The genes are TRBV20-1 and TRBJ2-7, with TRBD2 matching 9 bases. Sequenced sample: blood. The chain's CDR3 is CSARRDNSGSSEQYF. CDR3 coding DNA: TGCAGTGCTAGGAGGGATAATAGCGGGAGTTCCGAGCAGTACTTC.